These 8 T cell receptor beta chains share one sample of origin, sequenced in a study of shared clonotypes between healthy human individuals. TCRdb keeps only in-frame clones here, not all; method: immunoSEQ multiplex PCR. The sample lists about 1.1 million clones; approximately 80% were seen once. Sequenced sample: memory CD4+ T cells from PBMCs. This sample's subset: CD45RA-negative fraction. All receptors derive from a man between 18 and 29 years old in good health. Some clones in this sample may be carry-over from other donors' samples.

V and J are TRBV6-5 and TRBJ1-2; 7 positions match TRBD1. The length of the CDR3 is 13 residues. In germline, CDR1 is MNHEY, CDR2 SVGAGI. The trim removed 6 bases at V and 8 bases at J, leaving 9 bases unmatched. CDR3 in amino acids: CASSDTGVRGYTF. The CDR3, as DNA: TGTGCCAGCAGCGATACAGGGGTCCGGGGCTACACCTTC.

A few counts support this clone. The chain employs TRBV12-1 and TRBJ2-1; TRBD1 is the table's D call and was not checked against the DNA. TRBV12-1 is a documented pseudogene. This CDR3 comprises 14 residues. Here the CDR3 reads CASSFAGLVHEQFF. CDR3 coding DNA: TGTGCCAGCAGCTTTGCTGGGCTGGTACATGAGCAGTTCTTC.

J is TRBJ2-5 and V is TRBV20-1, with 7 positions matching TRBD2. Gene TRBJ2-7 matches the end of the DNA better, so the J call may be wrong. The germline V gene encodes CDR1 DFQATT and CDR2 SNEGSKA (reference sequence). The CDR3 length is 11 residues. This chain's CDR3 is CSGSSGYEQYF. The CDR3 nucleotides are TGCAGTGGATCTAGCGGCTACGAGCAGTACTTC.

This clone has just a few counts. This rearrangement joins TRBV29-1 to TRBJ1-1, with 9 bases aligning to TRBD1. The germline gives CDR1 SQVTM, CDR2 ANQGSEA. The CDR3 consists of 15 residues. V shed 5 bases and J 0 bases; nucleotides not matched to a gene: 7. CDR3 protein: CSVTPGTGLNTEAFF. CDR3 bases: TGCAGCGTTACCCCCGGGACAGGGCTGAACACTGAAGCTTTCTTT.

The chain recombines TRBV28 with TRBJ2-5; the match to TRBD2 covers 10 bases. The V gene's germline CDR1 is MDHEN and CDR2 SYDVKM. The CDR3 spans 14 residues. J was trimmed by 1 base and V by 7 bases; bases with no gene match: 3. The CDR3 DNA reads TGTGCCAGCATAATAGCGGGAGGCCAAGAGACCCAGTACTTC. This sequence encodes CASIIAGGQETQYF.

The genes are TRBV6-5 and TRBJ2-1, with 7 bases aligning to TRBD1. Germline loops: CDR1 MNHEY, CDR2 SVGAGI. The CDR3 has 14 amino acids. V gave up 4 bases and J gave up 7 bases; unmatched junction bases: 7. The CDR3 loop reads CASSWSGGVNEQFF. CDR3 DNA sequence: TGTGCCAGCAGTTGGTCAGGGGGTGTTAATGAGCAGTTCTTC.

The CDR3 DNA reads as TGCGCCAGCAGCCCAAGACAGGGGGCGGACAATCAGCCCCAGCATTTT. Translated, it gives CASSPRQGADNQPQHF. The rearrangement uses TRBV4-1 and TRBJ1-5; TRBD1 aligns across 10 bases. The CDR3 length is 16 residues. With 4 bases clipped from V and 3 bases from J, the junction kept 6 bases outside the gene matches. Germline V CDR1 and CDR2: MGHRA, YSYEKL.

Comment on this clone: A much larger clone differs from this one at a single base, so this may be a read error. The chain is built from TRBV11-3 and TRBJ2-5; weak D call: TRBD1 (5 bases). Germline lookup yields CDR1 SGHNT and CDR2 YENEEA. Between the trimmed V and J ends, which lost 0 bases and 3 bases, there was a span of 5 bases. The CDR3 runs to 13 residues. This chain's CDR3 is CASSLDREETQYF. CDR3 DNA: TGTGCCAGCAGCTTAGACAGGGAAGAGACCCAGTACTTC.